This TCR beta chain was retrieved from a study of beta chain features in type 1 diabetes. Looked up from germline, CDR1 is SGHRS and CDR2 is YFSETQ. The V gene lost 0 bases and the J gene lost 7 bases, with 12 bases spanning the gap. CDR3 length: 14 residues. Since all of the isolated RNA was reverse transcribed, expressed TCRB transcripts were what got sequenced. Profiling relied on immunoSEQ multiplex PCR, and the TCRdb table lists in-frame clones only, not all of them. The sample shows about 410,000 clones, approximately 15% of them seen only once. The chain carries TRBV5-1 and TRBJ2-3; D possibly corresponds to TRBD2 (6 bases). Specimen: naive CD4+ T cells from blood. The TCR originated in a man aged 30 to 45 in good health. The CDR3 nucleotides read TGCGCCAGCAGCTTGGACGGACTAACAAATACGCAGTATTTT. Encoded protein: CASSLDGLTNTQYF. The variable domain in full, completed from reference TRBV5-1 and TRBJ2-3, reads KAGVTQTPRYLIKTRGQQVTLSCSPISGHRSVSWYQQTPGQGLQFLFEYFSETQRNKGNFPGRFSGRQFSNSRSEMNVSTLELGDSALYLCASSLDGLTNTQYFGPGTRLTVL.